The rows below give T cell receptor beta chains drawn from one sample of a study of T cells in Graves' hyperthyroidism and ophthalmopathy. A single record per CDR3 protein comes from TCRdb applying MiXCR to the multiplex PCR reads. The sample holds about 640,000 distinct CDR3 sequences, 20% seen once. Sequencing used blood. These receptors all come from a man aged 25 to 40 with Graves' ophthalmopathy. The CDR3 runs from the conserved cysteine through the conserved F or W. The order of the fields is CDR3 protein, CDR3 DNA, clone size, V gene, D gene, J gene. A D gene is named only where the DNA matches it firmly. The size field is filled for only some rows; it gives once, few, many or a size class.

CSARVGDNSPLHF | TGCAGTGCTAGAGTCGGGGACAATTCACCCCTCCACTTT | - | TRBV20-1 | - | TRBJ1-6
CASSLATGTGNTIYF | TGTGCCAGCAGCTTAGCAACAGGGACCGGAAACACCATATATTTT | - | TRBV7-2 | - | TRBJ1-3
CAISESMEGANEQFF | TGTGCCATCAGTGAGTCGATGGAGGGTGCCAATGAGCAGTTCTTC | many | TRBV10-3 | - | TRBJ2-1
CSARGQSGGANTGELFF | TGCAGTGCTAGAGGTCAGAGCGGGGGGGCGAACACCGGGGAGCTGTTTTTT | - | TRBV20-1 | TRBD2 | TRBJ2-2
CATSRDRGQDTQYF | TGTGCCACCAGCAGAGACAGGGGGCAAGATACGCAGTATTTT | - | TRBV15 | TRBD1 | TRBJ2-3
CASSLAAHSEQYF | TGCGCCAGCAGCTTGGCCGCTCACTCCGAGCAGTACTTC | few | TRBV5-1 | - | TRBJ2-7
CASSRDSSGKGNEQFF | TGCGCCAGCAGCCGCGACTCTAGCGGGAAAGGCAATGAGCAGTTCTTC | - | TRBV5-1 | TRBD2 | TRBJ2-1
CASSESDSNQPQHF | TGTGCCAGCAGTGAATCGGACAGCAATCAGCCCCAGCATTTT | many | TRBV28 | - | TRBJ1-5
CAIARGDNSPLHF | TGTGCCATCGCGAGGGGGGATAATTCACCCCTCCACTTT | - | TRBV10-3 | - | TRBJ1-6
CASSVWNSGQAREKSTDTQYF | TGTGCCAGCAGCGTATGGAACTCCGGACAGGCCAGGGAGAAGAGCACAGATACGCAGTATTTT | many | TRBV28 | TRBD1 | TRBJ2-3
CASSPPRTSGSYNEQFF | TGTGCCAGCTCACCACCCAGGACTAGCGGGAGCTACAATGAGCAGTTCTTC | many | TRBV18 | TRBD2 | TRBJ2-1
CASGETGELFF | TGTGCCAGCGGAGAAACCGGGGAGCTGTTTTTT | - | TRBV7-2 | - | TRBJ2-2
CASSPRGSGINQPQHF | TGTGCCAGCAGCCCAAGGGGGAGCGGGATCAATCAGCCCCAGCATTTT | - | TRBV7-9 | - | TRBJ1-5
CASSLAPISTDEQFF | TGCGCCAGCAGCTTGGCCCCGATCAGCACCGATGAGCAGTTCTTC | - | TRBV5-1 | - | TRBJ2-1
CAWVQGNYEQYF | TGTGCCTGGGTACAGGGGAATTACGAGCAGTACTTC | few | TRBV30 | TRBD1 | TRBJ2-7
CASRTVGGANVLTF | TGTGCCAGCAGGACGGTTGGGGGGGCCAACGTCCTGACTTTC | - | TRBV2 | - | TRBJ2-6
CASSLSTEQFF | TGTGCCAGCAGCTTATCAACTGAGCAGTTCTTC | many | TRBV7-9 | - | TRBJ2-1
CASSIGGTPYEQYF | TGTGCCAGTAGTATCGGCGGGACTCCCTACGAGCAGTACTTC | - | TRBV19 | - | TRBJ2-7
CASSLIAGAIAGETQYF | TGTGCCAGCAGCTTGATCGCGGGAGCTATTGCTGGCGAGACCCAGTACTTC | few | TRBV5-4 | TRBD2 | TRBJ2-5
CASSPGLFKAPEQFF | TGTGCCAGCAGCCCCGGGCTTTTCAAGGCCCCTGAGCAGTTCTTC | - | TRBV7-2 | - | TRBJ2-1
CASSLQERDPHEQYF | TGCGCCAGCAGCCTCCAAGAGCGGGACCCTCACGAGCAGTACTTC | - | TRBV11-1 | TRBD2 | TRBJ2-7
CASSQEERGKETQYF | TGTGCCAGCAGCCAAGAAGAAAGGGGGAAAGAGACCCAGTACTTC | - | TRBV3-1 | - | TRBJ2-5
CASSQVPSGSYNEQFF | TGTGCCAGCAGCCAAGTTCCTAGCGGGAGTTACAATGAGCAGTTCTTC | - | TRBV3-1 | TRBD2 | TRBJ2-1
CASRYCGYTF | TGTGCCAGCAGATACTGTGGCTACACCTTC | - | TRBV12-3/TRBV12-4 | - | TRBJ1-2
CAISESGTDTQYF | TGTGCCATCAGTGAGTCTGGAACAGATACGCAGTATTTT | - | TRBV10-3 | - | TRBJ2-3
CASSLARGGETQYF | TGTGCCAGCAGTTTGGCCAGGGGTGGGGAGACCCAGTACTTC | many | TRBV12-3/TRBV12-4 | - | TRBJ2-5
CASSPPGQRYEQYF | TGTGCCAGCAGTCCCCCGGGACAGAGGTACGAGCAGTACTTC | many | TRBV28 | TRBD1 | TRBJ2-7
CASSRGLENTGELFF | TGTGCCAGCAGCCGCGGTCTAGAGAACACCGGGGAGCTGTTTTTT | - | TRBV5-5 | - | TRBJ2-2
CASSLAPDSGYTF | TGCGCCAGCAGCTTGGCCCCGGACAGTGGCTACACCTTC | many | TRBV5-1 | - | TRBJ1-2
CAWSLTGLEQYF | TGTGCCTGGAGTCTGACAGGTCTTGAGCAGTACTTC | many | TRBV30 | - | TRBJ2-7
CASSTGQDYNEQFF | TGTGCCAGTAGTACAGGACAGGACTACAATGAGCAGTTCTTC | - | TRBV19 | TRBD1 | TRBJ2-1
CAWSLMSYEQYF | TGTGCCTGGAGCCTAATGAGTTACGAGCAGTACTTC | many | TRBV30 | - | TRBJ2-7
CSALRLADLPDTQYF | TGCAGTGCACTTCGACTAGCGGACCTGCCAGATACGCAGTATTTT | - | TRBV20-1 | TRBD2 | TRBJ2-3
CASLTRDRTNTEAFF | TGTGCCTCCTTGACCCGCGACAGGACGAACACTGAAGCTTTCTTT | many | TRBV30 | - | TRBJ1-1
CASSRGQEYEQYF | TGTGCCAGCAGCCGTGGACAGGAGTACGAGCAGTACTTC | - | TRBV7-9 | TRBD1 | TRBJ2-7
CASRAGTANTGELFF | TGTGCCAGCAGAGCCGGGACAGCGAACACCGGGGAGCTGTTTTTT | few | TRBV4-2 | TRBD1 | TRBJ2-2
CASSPRQVNQPQHF | TGTGCCAGCTCACCACGACAGGTGAATCAGCCCCAGCATTTT | many | TRBV18 | - | TRBJ1-5
CSGGLAPIQETQYF | TGCAGCGGTGGACTAGCGCCTATCCAAGAGACCCAGTACTTC | - | TRBV29-1 | TRBD2 | TRBJ2-5
CASSPGTSPSADTQYF | TGTGCCAGCAGTCCCGGGACTTCTCCTAGCGCAGATACGCAGTATTTT | few | TRBV5-4 | - | TRBJ2-3
CASGLQYNEQFF | TGTGCCAGCGGATTACAATACAATGAGCAGTTCTTC | - | TRBV12-3/TRBV12-4 | - | TRBJ2-1
CASSPGDSNTGELFF | TGTGCCAGCAGTCCCGGGGACAGCAACACCGGGGAGCTGTTTTTT | - | TRBV28 | TRBD1 | TRBJ2-2
CASSQAGTGSYEQYF | TGTGCCAGCAGCCAGGCCGGGACAGGGTCCTACGAGCAGTACTTC | many | TRBV7-9 | TRBD1 | TRBJ2-7
CASSTQGYNEQFF | TGTGCCAGCAGCACCCAGGGCTACAATGAGCAGTTCTTC | - | TRBV27 | - | TRBJ2-1
CASSLSNREVTYEQYF | TGTGCCAGCAGTTTATCCAACAGGGAAGTAACCTACGAGCAGTACTTC | - | TRBV27 | - | TRBJ2-7
CASSYRTQQYF | TGTGCCAGCAGTTACCGGACACAGCAGTACTTC | - | TRBV6-4 | - | TRBJ2-7
CASSLRGTANTGELFF | TGCGCCAGCAGCTTGAGAGGGACTGCGAACACCGGGGAGCTGTTTTTT | many | TRBV5-1 | - | TRBJ2-2
CASRTAYMNTEAFF | TGTGCCTCCCGGACTGCTTACATGAACACTGAAGCTTTCTTT | few | TRBV6-1 | - | TRBJ1-1
CASQGTLTPNQPQHF | TGTGCCAGCCAAGGGACACTTACCCCCAATCAGCCCCAGCATTTT | - | TRBV2 | - | TRBJ1-5
CASSPRREITGELFF | TGTGCCAGCAGTCCCCGGCGGGAGATAACCGGGGAGCTGTTTTTT | many | TRBV6-2/TRBV6-3 | TRBD2 | TRBJ2-2
CASGLAFDTQYF | TGTGCTAGTGGCTTGGCATTTGATACGCAGTATTTT | - | TRBV12-5 | - | TRBJ2-3
CASSARAMGKSGRNYEQYF | TGTGCCAGCAGTGCACGTGCTATGGGAAAGAGCGGGAGGAACTACGAGCAGTACTTC | - | TRBV6-1 | TRBD2 | TRBJ2-7
CASNVEWDLYSEAFF | TGTGCCAGCAACGTAGAATGGGACCTTTATTCTGAAGCTTTCTTT | - | TRBV9 | - | TRBJ1-1
CASSPRTGLEAFF | TGTGCCAGCAGCCCCCGCACAGGCCTTGAAGCTTTCTTT | few | TRBV3-1 | - | TRBJ1-1
CSASDGILSYEQYF | TGCAGTGCTAGTGATGGGATCCTCTCCTACGAGCAGTACTTC | - | TRBV20-1 | - | TRBJ2-7